This passage covers 22 T cell receptor beta chains from one sample sequenced in a study of CD8 T cells in Susac syndrome. Reverse transcription of roughly 0.5 to 1 ug RNA was carried out with random hexamers. TCRdb itself ran the immunoSEQ multiplex PCR reads through MiXCR, one entry per CDR3 protein. Of about 120,000 distinct CDR3 sequences in the sample, roughly 94% were seen once. Sequencing input: CD4+ T cells from PBMCs. These receptors came from a human donor in good health.

Only one count was recorded for this clonotype. The V gene is TRBV18, the J gene TRBJ2-1, with 10 bases fitting TRBD2. V dropped 2 bases and J dropped 2; count of bases not matched to a gene: 3. Germline values: CDR1 KGHSH, CDR2 LQKENI. The CDR3 length is 16 residues. The CDR3, as DNA: TGTGCCAGCTCACCAGCTAGCGGGAGCACCTACAATGAGCAGTTCTTC. The encoded protein is CASSPASGSTYNEQFF.

As to this clonotype: One end of the junction varies from germline; a read error may be responsible. The chain is built from TRBV3-1 and TRBJ1-2; weak D call: TRBD1 (5 bases). This CDR3 has 12 amino acids. The V gene's germline CDR1 is LGHDT and CDR2 YNNKEL (reference sequence). The CDR3 region has the DNA TGTGCCAGCAGCCAGGGACCCCTGTACTACGCCTTC. It encodes CASSQGPLYYAF.

This clonotype came up once. The chain carries TRBV12-3 or TRBV12-4 and TRBJ2-5, with TRBD2 matching 11 bases. Trimming cost V 4 bases and J 5 bases; bases outside gene matches: 6. This CDR3 region has 15 residues. The CDR3: CASSSLAGGWETQYF. The CDR3 DNA reads TGTGCCAGCAGTTCCTTAGCGGGAGGGTGGGAGACCCAGTACTTC.

The J gene is TRBJ2-4, the V gene TRBV24-1; tentative D call: TRBD1 (6 bases). Trimming removed 4 bases from V and 4 bases from J, with 10 bases in between. Per germline, CDR1 KGHDR and CDR2 SFDVKD. The CDR3 sequence is 14 residues long. CDR3 in amino acids: CATSDPGQKNIQYF. In DNA form, the CDR3 reads TGTGCCACCAGTGACCCAGGACAGAAAAACATTCAGTACTTC.

The CDR3 reads CASRASGPDEQFF. CDR3 DNA sequence: TGTGCCAGCAGGGCTAGCGGTCCTGATGAGCAGTTCTTC. This rearrangement joins TRBV3-1 to TRBJ2-1; 7 nucleotides match TRBD2. Germline lookup yields CDR1 LGHDT and CDR2 YNNKEL (reference sequence). The CDR3 sequence is 13 residues long. Germline trimming cut 6 bases from V and 8 bases from J; bases unmatched to any gene: 7.

This clonotype was detected once. V and J are TRBV7-9 and TRBJ2-7; D is possibly TRBD1 (5 bases). Germline assignment: CDR1 SEHNR and CDR2 FQNEAQ (reference sequence). The V gene lost 5 bases and the J gene lost 2 bases, with 10 bases spanning the gap. This CDR3 has 13 residues. The CDR3 protein is CASSPGFAYEQYF. The CDR3 DNA sequence: TGTGCCAGCAGCCCAGGGTTTGCCTACGAGCAGTACTTC.

The rearrangement links TRBV6-1 to TRBJ1-5, with D possibly TRBD1 on 5 matching bases. V dropped 2 bases and J dropped 7 bases, with 15 bases sitting between them. The CDR3 extends over 15 amino acids. In germline, CDR1 is MNHNS, CDR2 SASEGT. In DNA, the CDR3 is TGTGCCAGCAGTGAATGGGACCCAGGGACCCAGCCCCAGCATTTT. As protein: CASSEWDPGTQPQHF.

V gene TRBV5-4 combines with J gene TRBJ2-7; TRBD1 matches at 9 bases. Germline CDR1 is SGHNT and CDR2 is YYREEE (reference sequence). There are 16 residues in the CDR3. Unmatched junction bases numbered 10, after V lost 5 bases and J lost 1 base. The CDR3 reads CASSHGGGQGSYEQYF. In DNA form, the CDR3 reads TGTGCCAGCAGTCATGGAGGGGGACAGGGTTCCTACGAGCAGTACTTC.

This clonotype was found a few times. This rearrangement joins TRBV6-5 to TRBJ1-5; TRBD1 agrees at 8 bases. This CDR3 is 15 amino acids long. Losses at the gene ends were 6 bases for V and 0 bases for J; bases not matched to a gene: 4. Germline V gene data show CDR1 as MNHEY and CDR2 as SVGAGI. The CDR3 sequence is CASSPGTGSNQPQHF. The CDR3 DNA is TGTGCCAGCAGCCCCGGGACAGGTAGCAATCAGCCCCAGCATTTT.

This chain joins TRBV4-3 and TRBJ2-1, with 10 bases aligning to TRBD2. Germline assignment: CDR1 LGHNA and CDR2 YSLEER. Trimming at V came to 4 bases and at J to 2 bases, leaving 8 bases not matched to a gene. The CDR3 is 17 amino acids. The DNA for the CDR3 is TGCGCCAGCAGCCGAATACTAGCGGGGCCTGCCTACAATGAGCAGTTCTTC. It codes for CASSRILAGPAYNEQFF.

The chain links TRBV27 to TRBJ2-1, with TRBD1 matching 8 bases. The trim removed 2 bases at V and 8 bases at J, leaving 14 bases unmatched. Germline V lookup: CDR1 MNHEY, CDR2 SMNVEV (reference sequence). This CDR3 has 17 residues. The CDR3, as DNA: TGTGCCAGCAGTTTAATCCCCGGGACAGGTGTTTCCCATGAGCAGTTCTTC. Protein: CASSLIPGTGVSHEQFF.

This clonotype was seen a handful of times. The V and J genes are TRBV7-9 and TRBJ2-3; 8 nucleotides align to TRBD2. The V gene end was trimmed by 2 bases and the J gene end by 4 bases; junction bases not matched to a gene: 2. This CDR3 contains 14 residues. Germline loops: CDR1 SEHNR, CDR2 FQNEAQ (reference sequence). CDR3 DNA sequence: TGTGCCAGCAGCTTATCCGGGGGGGCAGATACGCAGTATTTT. Residues: CASSLSGGADTQYF.

This chain links TRBV30 with TRBJ1-5; 7 bases match TRBD1. The CDR3 consists of 15 residues. Germline CDR1 GTSNPN, CDR2 SVGIG (reference sequence). J lost 3 bases, V lost 5 bases, and 10 bases had no gene match. The CDR3 spells CAWGALGTVNQPQHF. Here the CDR3 DNA reads TGTGCCTGGGGAGCCCTAGGGACAGTCAATCAGCCCCAGCATTTT.

V and J are TRBV20-1 and TRBJ2-1; 9 bases are shared with TRBD2. V lost 1 base to trimming and J lost 6 bases; unmatched junction nucleotides: 4. This CDR3 region has 14 residues. From germline, CDR1 is DFQATT and CDR2 SNEGSKA (reference sequence). The CDR3 region is CSARVSGRLNEQFF. The CDR3 DNA sequence: TGCAGTGCTAGAGTCAGCGGGAGGCTCAATGAGCAGTTCTTC.

This chain links TRBV29-1 with TRBJ2-4, with D unresolved. Trimming stripped 4 bases from V and 1 base from J, with 11 bases between. The CDR3 is made up of 14 amino acids. Germline V gives CDR1 SQVTM, CDR2 ANQGSEA. The CDR3: CSVAPTVAKNIQYF. DNA for the CDR3: TGCAGCGTTGCCCCGACTGTGGCCAAAAACATTCAGTACTTC. Supplemented by reference TRBV29-1 and TRBJ2-4, the full variable domain reads SAVISQKPSRDICQRGTSLTIQCQVDSQVTMMFWYRQQPGQSLTLIATANQGSEATYESGFVIDKFPISRPNLTFSTLTVSNMSPEDSSIYLCSVAPTVAKNIQYFGAGTRLSVL.

This chain uses TRBV12-3 or TRBV12-4 with TRBJ2-1; tentatively, D is TRBD1 or TRBD2 (5 bases each). This CDR3 has 11 residues. Trimming pared 6 bases from V and 8 bases from J, leaving 8 bases between. CDR3 sequence (DNA): TGTGCCAGCAGGACGGGACATGAGCAGTTCTTC. Amino acid sequence: CASRTGHEQFF.

This chain uses TRBV5-1 with TRBJ1-6, with 10 bases fitting TRBD1. Losses at the gene ends were 0 bases for V and 7 bases for J; bases not matched to a gene: 10. In germline, CDR1 is SGHRS, CDR2 YFSETQ. The CDR3 length is 18 residues. The CDR3, as DNA: TGCGCCAGCAGCTTGGAGCCCCCGGGACAGGGGCTAAATTCACCCCTCCACTTT. It encodes CASSLEPPGQGLNSPLHF. Filled out from reference TRBV5-1 and TRBJ1-6, the complete variable domain reads KAGVTQTPRYLIKTRGQQVTLSCSPISGHRSVSWYQQTPGQGLQFLFEYFSETQRNKGNFPGRFSGRQFSNSRSEMNVSTLELGDSALYLCASSLEPPGQGLNSPLHFGNGTRLTVT.

The chain links TRBV10-3 to TRBJ2-7, with 12 bases that match TRBD1. The germline CDR1 and CDR2 sequences are ENHRY and SYGVKD. The trim removed 8 bases at V and 6 bases at J, leaving 8 bases unmatched. The CDR3 covers 14 residues. DNA for the CDR3: TGTGCCATCGGTACCGGGACAGGGGGCTTCGAGCAGTACTTC. Translation gives CAIGTGTGGFEQYF.

The chain couples TRBV4-2 to TRBJ2-7; 7 nucleotides align to TRBD1. This CDR3 spans 17 amino acids. V was pared by 2 bases and J by 2 bases, with 12 bases of the junction left unmatched. Germline V gene sequence: CDR1 LGHNA, CDR2 YNFKEQ. CDR3 in DNA: TGTGCCAGCAGCCAAACCTCGGGGCAGGGGGATCCCTACGAGCAGTACTTC. It translates to CASSQTSGQGDPYEQYF.

The chain joins TRBV6-2 or TRBV6-3 to TRBJ1-5; D is ambiguous. Deletions cut 6 bases from V and 7 bases from J, with 16 bases between. CDR3 length equals 14 residues. Germline V lookup: CDR1 MNHEY, CDR2 SVGEGT. CDR3 DNA: TGTGCCAGCAGCCCCGTAGTCCCCGAACAGCCCCAGCATTTT. Translated: CASSPVVPEQPQHF.

The V and J genes are TRBV19 and TRBJ1-1; 10 positions agree with TRBD1. J gave up 3 bases and V 4 bases, and 11 bases lay outside the gene matches. The length of the CDR3 is 17 residues. Germline CDR1 is LNHDA and CDR2 is SQIVND (reference sequence). DNA for the CDR3: TGTGCCAGTAGTAGACGGACAGGGGGAATGATTGACACTGAAGCTTTCTTT. Amino acids: CASSRRTGGMIDTEAFF.

This clonotype was seen only a few times. The chain is built from TRBV3-1 and TRBJ2-6; D is undetermined. CDR3 length equals 15 residues. Trimming removed 0 bases at V and 4 bases at J, with 7 bases between. Germline V gene sequence: CDR1 LGHDT, CDR2 YNNKEL (reference sequence). CDR3: CASSQDLSGANVLTF. CDR3 nucleotide sequence: TGTGCCAGCAGCCAAGATCTCTCGGGGGCCAACGTCCTGACTTTC.